Given below is one T cell receptor (beta chain) in context. What it binds is not known. The CDR3 length is 13 residues. The germline V gene has CDR1 GTSNPN and CDR2 SVGIG (reference sequence). V lost 7 bases and J lost 3, with 13 bases in between. This entry comes from a study of cytomegalovirus exposure and HLA in healthy donors. Study-wide points: In an earlier analysis, productive rearrangement rates for most beta V segments clustered near 87% or 30%.

This PCR relied on a set of 60 Vbeta primers and 13 Jbeta primers. Clones were read by immunoSEQ multiplex PCR, and TCRdb kept only the in-frame ones, dropping some. Of about 120,000 clones in the sample, 78% were seen once. This TCR came from a man in his thirties or forties in good health and CMV-seropositive. The sample was PBMCs. V is TRBV30 and J is TRBJ1-5; no firm D call. CDR3 sequence reads: CAYCTGFNQPQHF. CDR3 coding DNA: TGTGCCTATTGTACCGGGTTCAATCAGCCCCAGCATTTT.